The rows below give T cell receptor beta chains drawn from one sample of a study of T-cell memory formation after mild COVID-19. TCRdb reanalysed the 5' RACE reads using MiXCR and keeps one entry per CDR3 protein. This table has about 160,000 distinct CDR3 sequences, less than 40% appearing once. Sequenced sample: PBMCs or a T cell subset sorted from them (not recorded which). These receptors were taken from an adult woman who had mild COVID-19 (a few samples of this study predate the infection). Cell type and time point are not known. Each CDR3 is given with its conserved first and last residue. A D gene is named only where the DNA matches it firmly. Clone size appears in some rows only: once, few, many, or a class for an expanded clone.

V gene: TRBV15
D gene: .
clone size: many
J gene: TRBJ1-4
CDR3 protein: CATSRDPGTAAMGELFF
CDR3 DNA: TGTGCCACCAGCAGAGATCCCGGGACGGCGGCTATGGGAGAACTGTTTTTT

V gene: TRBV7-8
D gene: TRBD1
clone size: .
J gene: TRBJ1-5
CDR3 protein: CASSSSTGAYSNQPQHF
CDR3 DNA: TGTGCCAGCAGCTCGTCGACAGGGGCCTATAGCAATCAGCCCCAGCATTTT

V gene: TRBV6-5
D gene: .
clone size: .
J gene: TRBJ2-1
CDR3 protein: CASSDSSYNEQFF
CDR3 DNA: TGTGCCAGCAGCGACAGCTCCTACAATGAGCAGTTCTTC

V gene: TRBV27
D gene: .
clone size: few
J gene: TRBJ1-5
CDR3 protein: CASSFTGVSGNQPQHF
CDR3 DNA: TGTGCCAGCAGTTTTACGGGGGTGAGTGGCAATCAGCCCCAGCATTTT

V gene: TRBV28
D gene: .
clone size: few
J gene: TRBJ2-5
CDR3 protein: CASRRPGLPTQYF
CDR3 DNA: TGTGCCAGCAGGCGCCCCGGCCTCCCGACCCAGTACTTC

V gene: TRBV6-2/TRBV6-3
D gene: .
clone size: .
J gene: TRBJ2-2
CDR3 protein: CASSYWRGPRGTGELFF
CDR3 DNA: TGTGCCAGCAGTTATTGGCGGGGGCCCCGCGGCACCGGGGAGCTGTTTTTT

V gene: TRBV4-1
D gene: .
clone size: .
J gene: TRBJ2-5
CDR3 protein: CASSRDNQETQYF
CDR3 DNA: TGCGCCAGCAGCCGGGACAACCAAGAGACCCAGTACTTC

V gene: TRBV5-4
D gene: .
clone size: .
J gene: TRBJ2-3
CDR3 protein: CASSSRLSNTQYF
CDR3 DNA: TGTGCCAGCAGCTCCCGCCTTTCGAATACGCAGTATTTT

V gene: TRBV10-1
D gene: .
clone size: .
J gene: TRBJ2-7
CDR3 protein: CASSEASSSYEQYF
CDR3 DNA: TGCGCCAGCAGTGAGGCCTCAAGCTCCTACGAGCAGTACTTC

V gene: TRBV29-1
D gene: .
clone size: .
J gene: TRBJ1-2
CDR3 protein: CSVDRSYGYTF
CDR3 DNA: TGCAGCGTTGACAGGAGCTATGGCTACACCTTC

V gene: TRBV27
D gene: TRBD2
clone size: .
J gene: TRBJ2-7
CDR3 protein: CASKPQTSGSYEQYF
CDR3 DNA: TGTGCCAGCAAACCCCAGACTAGCGGCTCCTACGAGCAGTACTTC

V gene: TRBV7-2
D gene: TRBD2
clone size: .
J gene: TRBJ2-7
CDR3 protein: CASSAGLAGAHEQYF
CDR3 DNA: TGTGCCAGCAGCGCGGGACTAGCGGGAGCCCACGAGCAGTACTTC

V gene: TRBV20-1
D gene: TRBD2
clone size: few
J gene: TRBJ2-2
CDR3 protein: CSAVAGVDTGELFF
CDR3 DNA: TGCAGTGCCGTAGCGGGAGTAGACACCGGGGAGCTGTTTTTT

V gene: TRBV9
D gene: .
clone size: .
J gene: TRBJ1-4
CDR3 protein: CASSVQGVNEKLFF
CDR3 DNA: TGTGCCAGCAGCGTACAGGGTGTAAATGAAAAACTGTTTTTT

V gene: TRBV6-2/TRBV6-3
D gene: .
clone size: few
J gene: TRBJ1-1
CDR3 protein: CASSYLFLNTEAFF
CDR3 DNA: TGTGCCAGCAGTTACCTATTCCTAAACACTGAAGCTTTCTTT

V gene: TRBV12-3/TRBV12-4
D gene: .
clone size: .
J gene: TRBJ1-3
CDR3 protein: CASSSGYRHENTIYF
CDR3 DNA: TGTGCCAGCAGTTCAGGATACAGGCATGAAAACACCATATATTTT

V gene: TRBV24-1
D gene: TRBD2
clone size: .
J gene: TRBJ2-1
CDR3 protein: CATSDKAGGIYNEQFF
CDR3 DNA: TGTGCCACCAGTGACAAAGCGGGAGGGATCTACAATGAGCAGTTCTTC

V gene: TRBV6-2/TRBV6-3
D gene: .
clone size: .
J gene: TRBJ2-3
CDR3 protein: CASSRLDGADTQYF
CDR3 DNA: TGTGCCAGCAGTCGACTAGATGGCGCAGATACGCAGTATTTT

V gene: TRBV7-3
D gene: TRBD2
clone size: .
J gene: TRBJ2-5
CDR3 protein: CASSFPSGGQRYQETQYF
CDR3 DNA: TGTGCCAGCAGCTTTCCTAGCGGGGGGCAAAGGTACCAAGAGACCCAGTACTTC